Presented here are 4 T cell receptor beta chains from one specimen sequenced in a study of T cells expressing NK-cell markers. TCRdb re-called the 5' RACE reads and catalogs CDR3 proteins one per entry, DNA excluded. The table lists about 21,000 distinct CDR3 sequences. Sequencing was done on a sample of blood T cells: a sorted CD56 or NKG2C T cell subset, CD4+ or CD8+ T cells, or bulk PBMC T cells (not recorded which). These receptors all come from a man aged 18-75 years in good health.

The chain is built from TRBV5-1 and TRBJ2-7; the D call from TCRdb, TRBD2, cannot be confirmed without DNA. CDR3 length: 16 amino acids. Germline V CDR1 and CDR2: SGHRS, YFSETQ. The CDR3 region is CASSTSRELGSYEQYF.

The chain is built from TRBV12-3 or TRBV12-4 and TRBJ2-5; TCRdb returns TRBD1, unconfirmable since there is no DNA. There are 14 residues in the CDR3. This CDR3 reads CASKWMGQGGTQYF.

The chain combines TRBV6-2 or TRBV6-3 with TRBJ1-5. This CDR3 is 14 amino acids long. Germline V gene sequence: CDR1 MNHEY, CDR2 SVGEGT. The CDR3 sequence: CASSASGGNQPQHF.

The rearrangement joins TRBV20-1 to TRBJ2-3; the D call of TRBD1 rests on TCRdb alone, since no DNA is present to check it. The germline gives CDR1 DFQATT, CDR2 SNEGSKA (reference sequence). The CDR3 contains 17 residues. CDR3: CSAREPRTGWKTDTQYF.